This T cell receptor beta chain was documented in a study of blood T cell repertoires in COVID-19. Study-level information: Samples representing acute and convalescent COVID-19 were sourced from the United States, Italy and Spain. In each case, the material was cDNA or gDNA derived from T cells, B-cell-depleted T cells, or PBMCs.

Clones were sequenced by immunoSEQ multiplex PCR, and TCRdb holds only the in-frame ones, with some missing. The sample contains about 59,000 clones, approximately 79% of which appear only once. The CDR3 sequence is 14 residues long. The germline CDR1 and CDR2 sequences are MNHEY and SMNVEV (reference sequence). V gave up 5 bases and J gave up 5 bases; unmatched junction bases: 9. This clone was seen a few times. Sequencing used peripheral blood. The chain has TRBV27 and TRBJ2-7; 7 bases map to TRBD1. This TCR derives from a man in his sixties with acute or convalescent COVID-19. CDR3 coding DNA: TGTGCCAGCAGTCTATTCAACAGGGGCAACGAGCAGTACTTC. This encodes CASSLFNRGNEQYF.